These 18 T cell receptor beta chains were all obtained from the same sample, sequenced in a study of glioma-infiltrating T cells. Amplification of TCR alpha and beta CDR3 regions from RNA used iRepertoire nested multiplex PCR. In TCRdb, the multiplex PCR reads were re-called with MiXCR into one record per CDR3 protein. The profile shows around 180,000 distinct CDR3 sequences, more than 35% of them singletons. Material for sequencing was glioma tissue, nonneoplastic brain tissue, or PBMCs (not recorded which). The origin of the receptors is a human donor with low-grade glioma or glioblastoma, undergoing nonglioma brain surgery, or in good health (not recorded which).

This clonotype was seen a handful of times. In this CDR3 the conserved last residue, phenylalanine or tryptophan, is missing, so a read error is likely. The V and J genes are TRBV2 and TRBJ1-5; tentative D call: TRBD1 (5 bases). The germline gives CDR1 SNHLY, CDR2 FYNNEI. The CDR3 runs to 14 residues. Trimming took off 6 bases at V and 0 bases at J, with 9 bases between the two ends. The DNA of the CDR3 is TGTGCCAGCAGAGACAGATTTAGCAATCAGCCCCAGCATCTT. It encodes CASRDRFSNQPQHL.

The sample holds many counts of this clonotype. V usage is TRBV6-1 and J usage is TRBJ1-5; D is perhaps TRBD1 (5 bases). The V gene lost 10 bases and the J gene lost 5 bases, with 18 bases spanning the gap. This CDR3 spans 14 amino acids. From germline, CDR1 is MNHNS and CDR2 SASEGT. This chain's CDR3 is CATSPGLGDQPQHF. DNA of the CDR3: TGTGCCACCTCCCCCGGGTTGGGGGATCAGCCCCAGCATTTT.

In its sample, this clonotype was seen many times. The J gene is TRBJ2-2, the V gene TRBV20-1; D uncertain. Trimming left V 6 bases short and J 4 bases short, with 15 bases between. This CDR3 spans 14 amino acids. Germline CDR1 DFQATT, CDR2 SNEGSKA (reference sequence). CDR3 nucleotide sequence: TGCAGTGCCCATGAACATAAGACCACCGGGGAGCTGTTTTTT. Translating it yields CSAHEHKTTGELFF.

This clonotype has only a few counts. The chain uses TRBV15 and TRBJ2-1, with 9 bases that match TRBD2. There are 19 residues in the CDR3. J was trimmed by 7 bases and V by 4 bases; bases with no gene match: 20. Germline V gene sequence: CDR1 LNHNV, CDR2 YYDKDF (reference sequence). The CDR3 here is CATSKPGTSSLKWENEQFF. The CDR3 DNA reads as TGTGCCACCAGCAAGCCCGGGACTAGCAGTCTAAAATGGGAGAATGAGCAGTTCTTC.

Concerning this clonotype itself: A much larger clone differs by one base, so this may be a read error. This chain links TRBV3-1 with TRBJ1-1, with D perhaps matching TRBD1 (5 bases). The CDR3 extends over 14 amino acids. Germline CDR1 LGHDT, CDR2 YNNKEL (reference sequence). DNA of the CDR3: TGTGCCAGCAGACAAGAGGAAGGGACGGACGAAGCTTTCTTT. Residues: CASRQEEGTDEAFF.

Comment on this clonotype: A read error is possible here, since a much larger clone lies one base away. The chain joins TRBV28 to TRBJ2-1; 7 nucleotides agree with TRBD2. In germline, CDR1 is MDHEN, CDR2 SYDVKM. This CDR3 comprises 14 residues. The CDR3 spells CDSTPGLGYNEQFF. The CDR3 nucleotides are TGTGACAGCACACCTGGACTAGGGTACAATGAGCAGTTCTTC.

In this sample, this clonotype turned up a few times. The rearrangement joins TRBV25-1 to TRBJ2-3; D not certain. Germline V lookup: CDR1 MGHDK, CDR2 SYGVNS. CDR3 size: 19 residues. The V and J ends lost 0 bases and 0 bases respectively, with 19 bases between them. CDR3 region: CASSEYPDSSPTSTDTQYF. The CDR3 region has the DNA TGTGCCAGCAGTGAATATCCCGATTCGTCACCTACTAGCACAGATACGCAGTATTTT.

This clonotype has a handful of counts. Given a much more abundant clone one base away, this may be a read error. In this CDR3 the conserved last residue, phenylalanine or tryptophan, is missing, so a read error is likely. The gene calls are TRBV20-1 and TRBJ1-5, with a tentative D call TRBD1 (6 bases). The CDR3 is 13 residues long. The germline V and J ends were trimmed by 6 bases and 4 bases, with 13 bases remaining between them. CDR1 and CDR2 from the germline V gene are DFQATT and SNEGSKA (reference sequence). CDR3 protein: CSAETGKNQPQHL. The CDR3 nucleotides are TGCAGTGCCGAGACAGGAAAGAATCAGCCCCAGCATCTT.

Worth noting for this clonotype: This clone may be a read error of a much larger clone one base away. The gene calls are TRBV20-1 and TRBJ2-5; 7 positions agree with TRBD1. Per germline, CDR1 DFQATT and CDR2 SNEGSKA (reference sequence). CDR3 length: 15 amino acids. The ends lost 3 bases at V and 1 base at J; junction bases unmatched: 8. The CDR3 sequence: CSASPQQGLQETQYF. For the CDR3, the DNA is TGCAGTGCTAGTCCTCAACAGGGGCTCCAAGAGACCCAGTACTTC.

This clonotype was counted many times. The chain has TRBV7-2 and TRBJ2-1, with D perhaps TRBD2 (6 bases). The CDR3 loop spans 15 amino acids. Trimming took 1 base from V and 5 from J, leaving 12 bases between them. From germline, CDR1 is SGHTA and CDR2 FQGNSA. CDR3 in amino acids: CASSLEASDHNEQFF. The CDR3 DNA reads TGTGCCAGCAGCTTAGAGGCTAGCGATCACAATGAGCAGTTCTTC.

On this clonotype: A junction end diverges from the germline sequence, so it may reflect a read error. The chain is built from TRBV6-5 and TRBJ1-1; no definite D call. Germline-derived CDR1 and CDR2 are MNHEY and SVGAGI. CDR3 size: 14 residues. Written as DNA, the CDR3 is TGTGCCATCAGTGGGCAGGAAGTTAGCACTGAAGCTTTCTTT. Translating gives CAISGQEVSTEAFF.

At least ten counts were recorded for this clonotype. The chain combines TRBV18 with TRBJ1-1; weak D call: TRBD1 (6 bases). Trimming removed 3 bases from V and 10 bases from J, with 12 bases in between. CDR3 length: 12 amino acids. Germline V lookup: CDR1 KGHSH, CDR2 LQKENI. The CDR3 DNA is TGTGCCAGCTCACCCTCAGGGGAGGGAGCTTTCTTT. Translation: CASSPSGEGAFF.

CDR3 sequence reads: CASSKGARNQPQHF. CDR3 DNA: TGTGCCAGCAGTAAGGGGGCAAGGAATCAGCCCCAGCATTTT. The chain has TRBV6-6 and TRBJ1-5; the match to TRBD1 covers 7 bases. This CDR3 has 14 residues. Germline CDR1 MNHNY, CDR2 SVGAGI (reference sequence). The trim removed 5 bases at V and 4 bases at J, leaving 5 bases unmatched.

This clonotype was seen a few times. V gene TRBV30 combines with J gene TRBJ2-7; 10 bases line up with TRBD2. The CDR3 contains 13 residues. Germline V gives CDR1 GTSNPN, CDR2 SVGIG (reference sequence). The V gene end was trimmed by 5 bases and the J gene end by 3 bases; junction bases not matched to a gene: 4. The CDR3 DNA sequence: TGTGCCTGGGGGACTAGCGTATACTACGAGCAGTACTTC. This encodes CAWGTSVYYEQYF.

This chain uses TRBV20-1 with TRBJ2-7; no clear D gene. Germline V lookup: CDR1 DFQATT, CDR2 SNEGSKA (reference sequence). The CDR3 is made up of 15 amino acids. With 1 base removed from V and 2 bases from J, the gap between germline ends came to 15 bases. The CDR3: CSARAKYVHPYEQYF. The CDR3, as DNA: TGCAGTGCTAGAGCCAAGTACGTGCATCCCTACGAGCAGTACTTC.

This rearrangement joins TRBV28 to TRBJ2-7; D possibly corresponds to TRBD1 (6 bases). V was cut by 6 bases and J by 3 bases, with 18 bases left in between. The CDR3 is made up of 15 amino acids. CDR1 and CDR2 from the germline V gene are MDHEN and SYDVKM. CDR3 DNA: TGTGCCAGCAGCTTGGGGACGGGACACTACTACGAGCAGTACTTC. Protein product: CASSLGTGHYYEQYF. Combining the CDR3 with reference TRBV28 and TRBJ2-7 gives the whole variable domain DVKVTQSSRYLVKRTGEKVFLECVQDMDHENMFWYRQDPGLGLRLIYFSYDVKMKEKGDIPEGYSVSREKKERFSLILESASTNQTSMYLCASSLGTGHYYEQYFGPGTRLTVT.

Regarding this clonotype: A junction boundary mismatches the germline segment, possibly from a read error. The chain has TRBV15 and TRBJ2-5, with no clear D. Germline lookup yields CDR1 LNHNV and CDR2 YYDKDF (reference sequence). The CDR3 contains 12 residues. CDR3 region: CATTHLQETQYF. The CDR3 bases are TGTGCCACCACCCATCTCCAAGAGACCCAGTATTTC.

This clonotype was found many times. The J gene is TRBJ2-3, the V gene TRBV28, with TRBD2 as a possible D gene (6 bases). Trimming left V 8 bases short and J 3 bases short, with 15 bases between. The CDR3 sequence is 14 residues long. Germline loops: CDR1 MDHEN, CDR2 SYDVKM. In DNA, the CDR3 is TGTGCCAGCGTGGGAGGCGTGGGGACAGATACGCAGTATTTT. This codes for CASVGGVGTDTQYF. The complete variable domain, with remaining parts taken from reference TRBV28 and TRBJ2-3, reads DVKVTQSSRYLVKRTGEKVFLECVQDMDHENMFWYRQDPGLGLRLIYFSYDVKMKEKGDIPEGYSVSREKKERFSLILESASTNQTSMYLCASVGGVGTDTQYFGPGTRLTVL.